This entry lists 17 T cell receptor beta chains sequenced from one sample in a study of vaccination effects on CD4 cells after COVID-19. No antigen has been assigned to these receptors. Only in-frame clones appear in the TCRdb table, and some are missing; sequencing was by immunoSEQ multiplex PCR. The sample contains roughly 25,000 clones, roughly 74% of which appear only once. Sequencing in the ViraFEST assay came after antigen-specific CD4+ T cells had been expanded with viral peptide pools, which were used to stimulate PBMC. It was after more than 8 days of culture that CD4+ T cells were isolated. Each vaccine recipient was nucleocapsid antibody negative and had no prior SARS-CoV-2 infection. The sample here was CD4+ T cells from PBMCs cultured with SARS-CoV-2 spike peptides, taken before COVID-19 vaccination. The origin of the receptors is a human donor who received a COVID-19 vaccine.

V gene TRBV6-5 combines with J gene TRBJ2-5; TRBD2 matches at 14 bases. The V gene end was trimmed by 0 bases and the J gene end by 4 bases; junction bases not matched to a gene: 1. Germline CDR1 is MNHEY and CDR2 is SVGAGI. The CDR3 consists of 16 residues. CDR3 in DNA: TGTGCCAGCAGTTACTCCGGGACTAGCGGGGGAGAGACCCAGTACTTC. This sequence encodes CASSYSGTSGGETQYF.

The chain recombines TRBV7-8 with TRBJ2-3; TRBD2 agrees at 9 bases. The germline CDR1 and CDR2 sequences are SGHVS and FQNEAQ. The CDR3 is made up of 16 amino acids. J gave up 4 bases and V 2 bases, and 7 bases lay outside the gene matches. CDR3 residues: CASSLLPSGTADTQYF. The DNA of the CDR3 is TGTGCCAGCAGCTTACTTCCTAGCGGGACCGCAGATACGCAGTATTTT. The whole variable domain, remainder taken from reference TRBV7-8 and TRBJ2-3, is GAGVSQSPRYKVAKRGQDVALRCDPISGHVSLFWYQQALGQGPEFLTYFQNEAQLDKSGLPSDRFFAERPEGSVSTLKIQRTQQEDSAVYLCASSLLPSGTADTQYFGPGTRLTVL.

The rearrangement joins TRBV5-1 to TRBJ2-3, with a tentative D call TRBD1 (6 bases). Between the trimmed V and J ends, which lost 4 bases and 2 bases, there was a span of 17 bases. CDR3 length: 16 amino acids. The germline V gene encodes CDR1 SGHRS and CDR2 YFSETQ. This CDR3 reads CASSPGSGAITDTQYF. In DNA, the CDR3 is TGCGCCAGCAGCCCCGGGTCAGGGGCGATCACAGATACGCAGTATTTT.

The chain carries TRBV5-1 and TRBJ2-3; D is possibly TRBD2 (5 bases). Germline lookup yields CDR1 SGHRS and CDR2 YFSETQ. With 1 base removed from V and 4 bases from J, the gap between germline ends came to 19 bases. The CDR3 has 17 amino acids. Here the CDR3 DNA reads TGCGCCAGCAGCTTGCCCCCGGACTGGTGGAATGCAGATACGCAGTATTTT. Protein: CASSLPPDWWNADTQYF.

The V call is TRBV4-1, the J call TRBJ1-5; D is possibly TRBD1 (5 bases). The CDR3 sequence is 15 residues long. In germline, CDR1 is MGHRA, CDR2 YSYEKL. The ends were cut back, 1 base at V and 1 base at J, with 8 bases in the middle. The CDR3 DNA is TGCGCCAGCAGCCAAGTCCGGGACAGCAATCAGCCCCAGCATTTT. Its protein product is CASSQVRDSNQPQHF.

J is TRBJ2-4 and V is TRBV7-9, with 9 bases fitting TRBD1. The J segment lost 7 bases and the V segment lost 4 bases, leaving 8 bases of the junction unmatched. Germline V gene data show CDR1 as SEHNR and CDR2 as FQNEAQ (reference sequence). This CDR3 is built from 15 residues. CDR3: CASSSSGDRGNIQYF. The CDR3 DNA sequence: TGTGCCAGCAGCTCCTCCGGCGACAGGGGGAACATTCAGTACTTC.

The V and J genes are TRBV24-1 and TRBJ1-1; 7 nucleotides line up with TRBD1. With 4 bases clipped from V and 11 bases from J, the junction kept 6 bases outside the gene matches. CDR1 and CDR2 from the germline V gene are KGHDR and SFDVKD. The CDR3 sequence is 12 residues long. CDR3 nucleotides: TGTGCCACCAGTGAAAGACAGGGCTACGCTTTCTTT. It yields the protein CATSERQGYAFF.

DNA of the CDR3: TGCGCCAGCAGCTTGGCACTAGCGGGTTACAATGAGCAGTTCTTC. Its protein product is CASSLALAGYNEQFF. The rearrangement links TRBV5-1 to TRBJ2-1; 9 bases agree with TRBD2. Germline CDR1 reads SGHRS; CDR2 reads YFSETQ. Trimming took 0 bases from V and 4 from J; bases not matched to a gene: 2. The CDR3 is made up of 15 amino acids.

V usage is TRBV19 and J usage is TRBJ2-1; TRBD1 is a possible D gene (7 bases). CDR1 and CDR2 (germline): LNHDA, SQIVND (reference sequence). The length of the CDR3 is 14 residues. V lost 3 bases and J lost 11, with 17 bases in between. The CDR3 spells CASSIQGGPGQQFF. The DNA for the CDR3 is TGTGCCAGTAGTATTCAGGGGGGACCAGGGCAGCAGTTCTTC.

The rearrangement joins TRBV6-5 to TRBJ1-2; possibly TRBD1 for D (5 bases). V lost 5 bases and J lost 4, with 11 bases in between. Looked up from germline, CDR1 is MNHEY and CDR2 is SVGAGI. The CDR3 loop spans 13 amino acids. The CDR3 DNA reads TGTGCCAGCAGTCGCGGGGCCAGCTATGGCTACACCTTC. This gives the protein CASSRGASYGYTF.

This chain links TRBV2 with TRBJ1-2, with 7 bases matching TRBD1. Germline V gene sequence: CDR1 SNHLY, CDR2 FYNNEI. Trimming took 7 bases from V and 2 from J; bases not matched to a gene: 10. The CDR3 loop spans 15 amino acids. CDR3 loop: CASNQGGGTNYGYTF. DNA of the CDR3: TGTGCCAGCAACCAAGGGGGCGGGACCAACTATGGCTACACCTTC.

V is TRBV18 and J is TRBJ2-7; D is unresolved. The length of the CDR3 is 12 residues. V dropped 5 bases and J dropped 7 bases, with 12 bases sitting between them. CDR1 and CDR2 (germline): KGHSH, LQKENI. The CDR3 DNA reads as TGTGCCAGCTCAACATTTCGGGTTGAGCAGTACTTC. Translating it yields CASSTFRVEQYF.

This clone has more than one count but fewer than ten. The chain links TRBV7-9 to TRBJ1-4; D unclear. The CDR3 extends over 18 amino acids. V lost 3 bases and J 3 bases, leaving 20 bases between the germline ends. CDR1 SEHNR and CDR2 FQNEAQ come from the germline V gene (reference sequence). Here the CDR3 DNA reads TGTGCCAGCAGCTTTGGGTCCCTGAGGACTACGTCTAATGAAAAACTGTTTTTT. This sequence encodes CASSFGSLRTTSNEKLFF.

The CDR3 here is CASSSWGGLAKNIQYF. DNA of the CDR3: TGTGCCAGCAGCTCATGGGGGGGACTAGCCAAAAACATTCAGTACTTC. This rearrangement joins TRBV5-6 to TRBJ2-4; 7 positions agree with TRBD2. The CDR3 consists of 16 residues. J gave up 0 bases and V 3 bases, and 6 bases lay outside the gene matches. CDR1 and CDR2 from the germline V gene are SGHDT and YYEEEE.

J is TRBJ2-5 and V is TRBV18; no reliable D call. Germline V gene data show CDR1 as KGHSH and CDR2 as LQKENI. V lost 6 bases and J lost 3, with 17 bases in between. The CDR3 has 15 residues. The DNA of the CDR3 is TGTGCCAGCTCGCTTGGAAAGATAGGAAAAGAGACCCAGTACTTC. It encodes CASSLGKIGKETQYF.

This clone was counted once. The chain employs TRBV4-1 and TRBJ1-1, with D tentatively TRBD1 (6 bases). CDR3 length: 15 residues. Germline CDR1 is MGHRA and CDR2 is YSYEKL. Trimming removed 1 base from V and 6 bases from J, with 15 bases in between. This CDR3 reads CASSQVSNRAAEAFF. In DNA form, the CDR3 reads TGCGCCAGCAGCCAAGTCTCTAACAGGGCGGCTGAAGCTTTCTTT.

This clone was seen once. The J gene is TRBJ1-1, the V gene TRBV21-1. TRBV21-1 is deemed a pseudogene. CDR3 length equals 15 residues. The CDR3: CASSKAVGGATEAFF. CDR3 bases: TGTGCCAGCAGCAAAGCCGTAGGAGGTGCCACTGAAGCTTTCTTT.